This TCR beta chain was observed in a study of OX40 agonist ivuxolimab in advanced cancers. The wider study: Patients were dosed intravenously with ivuxolimab at 0.01 to 10 mg/kg every 2 weeks. The dose-escalation cohort had hepatocellular carcinoma, melanoma, renal cell or head and neck cancer. General study findings and limits: Clones of CD4+ and CD8+ blood T cells grew by week 6 at doses of 0.1 to 3.0 mg/kg.

Trimming took 3 bases from V and 4 from J; bases not matched to a gene: 9. There are 17 residues in the CDR3. Germline lookup yields CDR1 GTSNPN and CDR2 SVGIG (reference sequence). Note on this clone: Its antigen is as yet unknown.

Libraries were prepared by immunoSEQ multiplex PCR; TCRdb keeps only in-frame clonotypes and omits some of them. The sample records fewer than 85,000 clones, roughly 73% being singletons. The sample here was CD4+ or CD8+ T cells sorted from blood, taken in a trial of the OX40 agonist ivuxolimab. The J gene is TRBJ2-1, the V gene TRBV30, with 13 bases identical to TRBD2. This TCR derives from an adult with an advanced solid tumor such as melanoma, head and neck, liver or kidney cancer. The CDR3 DNA reads TGTGCCTGGAGCCATACACTAGCGGGAGGGGCGTACAATGAGCAGTTCTTC. The encoded protein is CAWSHTLAGGAYNEQFF.